This T cell receptor (beta chain) was captured in a study of T-cell reconstitution after alpha-beta-depleted transplantation in children. During its preparation, the TCRbeta library received unique molecular identifiers. Using its own MiXCR run on the PCR reads, TCRdb lists one record per CDR3 protein. The sample consists of around 490,000 distinct CDR3 sequences, roughly 10% of them appearing once. This clonotype was detected ten times or more. J gave up 0 bases and V 11 bases, and 17 bases lay outside the gene matches. The CDR3 is made up of 18 amino acids. The germline CDR1 and CDR2 sequences are MDHEN and SYDVKM.

This TCR was recovered from a female patient between 2 and 10 years old who had a stem cell transplant for aplastic anemia, so the T cells may come from the graft donor. The input for sequencing was PBMCs, mostly from graft donor cells, taken 180 days after TCRalphabeta/CD19-depleted stem cell transplant. The chain combines TRBV28 with TRBJ2-3; TRBD2 agrees at 10 bases. The CDR3 coding sequence is TGTGCCCACGCACTAGCGGGGCCGAGGGTATCTAGCACAGATACGCAGTATTTT. Amino acids: CAHALAGPRVSSTDTQYF.